This T cell receptor (beta chain) was sequenced in a study of blood T cell repertoires in COVID-19 (TCRdb year 2020). At the level of the whole study: The collaborator samples originated in the United States, Italy and Spain and spanned the acute and convalescent phases of COVID-19. Nearly every sample came with metadata listing a de-identified subject ID, COVID-19 status, age in years and sex. The prospective study material was composed of cDNA or gDNA derived from T cells, B-cell-depleted T cells, or PBMCs. The repertoires were released in a freely available public database intended as a resource for research on the immune response to SARS-CoV-2. Where available, HLA class I and class II types were obtained from metadata supplied by the sample provider rather than from assay-based typing. The samples were drawn from two sources: the first 160 participants of the ongoing ImmuneRACE study, and approximately 1,300 subjects contributed by 6 global collaborators. Subjects who had been exposed to COVID-19, were actively infected with it, or had recovered from it provided the deeply sampled blood TCRbeta repertoires that made up the dataset. Overall study outcomes, separate from this receptor: The amount of clinical and demographic metadata varied by source and participant and was provided uncurated.

Whole blood was collected in K2EDTA tubes by collaborating institutions according to the institutions' own protocols. For TCRbeta analysis, collaborator samples were shipped as frozen whole blood, as isolated PBMCs, or as DNA extracted from either sample type. This clone was seen just once. This receptor's antigen is unknown. No much larger clone exists at a distance of one base, and base qualities are not known. TCRbeta CDR3 regions were amplified from genomic DNA using the immunoSEQ Assay, a bias-controlled multiplex PCR. Under the source paper's analysis protocol: The number of nucleated cells in each sample was estimated by amplification of reference gene primers within the assay. To quantify the absolute abundance of each unique TCRbeta CDR3 rearrangement, sequence reads were collapsed and filtered. For each sample, productive Simpson clonality was calculated by taking the square root of Simpson's diversity index across productive rearrangements. TCRdb re-hosts the immuneACCESS table, in-frame sequences only. Its copies lack some clones; in the studies checked, an unresolved V gene accounts for under half of them, and the cause for the rest is not known. V and J calls and clone size are as listed in that table; D and trimming were resolved from the DNA. The sample contains 85,000 to 120,000 clones, about four fifths of them found a single time. Clones ranked in the top ten supply 13% to 15% of the sample.

The sample consisted of peripheral blood. This clonotype was sampled from a woman aged 60 to 75 with acute or convalescent COVID-19.

The encoded CDR3 is CASSLGQGDPGANVLTF. DNA sequence: TGTGCCAGCAGCTTGGGTCAGGGGGACCCTGGGGCCAACGTCCTGACTTTC. The rearrangement joined TRBV5-8 to TRBJ2-6, and 7 junctional nucleotides match TRBD1. The germline V gene sets CDR1 to SGHTS and CDR2 to YDEGEE. The CDR3 measures 17 amino acids from cysteine to phenylalanine. Left in the record is the CDR3 DNA by itself, 51 bases read in frame from the first base. V loses 0 bases at its end and J loses 2 bases; junction bases beyond the gene matches: 5.